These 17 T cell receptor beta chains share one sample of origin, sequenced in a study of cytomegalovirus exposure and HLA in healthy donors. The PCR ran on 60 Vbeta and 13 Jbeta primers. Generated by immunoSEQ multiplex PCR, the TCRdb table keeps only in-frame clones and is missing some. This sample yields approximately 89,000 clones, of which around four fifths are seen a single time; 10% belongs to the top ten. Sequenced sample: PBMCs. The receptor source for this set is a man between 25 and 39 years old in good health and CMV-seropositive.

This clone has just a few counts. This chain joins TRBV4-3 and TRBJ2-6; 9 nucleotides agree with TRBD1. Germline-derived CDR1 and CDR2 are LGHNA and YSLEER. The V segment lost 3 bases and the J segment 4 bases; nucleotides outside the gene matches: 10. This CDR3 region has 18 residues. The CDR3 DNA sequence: TGCGCCAGCAGCCAGAGGGAACAGGGGGCGGCAGGGGCCAACGTCCTGACTTTC. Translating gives CASSQREQGAAGANVLTF.

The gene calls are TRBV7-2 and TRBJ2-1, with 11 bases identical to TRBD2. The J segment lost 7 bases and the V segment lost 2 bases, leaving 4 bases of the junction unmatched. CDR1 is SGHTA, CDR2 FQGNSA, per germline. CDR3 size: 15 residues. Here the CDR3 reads CASSLSGTSGNEQFF. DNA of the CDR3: TGTGCCAGCAGCTTATCCGGGACTAGCGGAAATGAGCAGTTCTTC.

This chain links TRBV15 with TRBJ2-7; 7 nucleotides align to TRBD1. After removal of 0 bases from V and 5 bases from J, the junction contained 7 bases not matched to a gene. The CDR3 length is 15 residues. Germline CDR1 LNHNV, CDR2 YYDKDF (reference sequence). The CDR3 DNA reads TGTGCCACCAGCAGAGATTCGAGACAGGGTAACGAGCAGTACTTC. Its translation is CATSRDSRQGNEQYF.

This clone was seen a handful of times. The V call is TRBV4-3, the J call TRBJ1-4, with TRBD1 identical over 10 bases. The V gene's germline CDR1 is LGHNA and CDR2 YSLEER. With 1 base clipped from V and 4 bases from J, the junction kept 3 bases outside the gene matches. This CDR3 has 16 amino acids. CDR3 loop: CASSQGDRGFNEKLFF. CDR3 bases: TGCGCCAGCAGCCAAGGGGACAGGGGTTTTAATGAAAAACTGTTTTTT.

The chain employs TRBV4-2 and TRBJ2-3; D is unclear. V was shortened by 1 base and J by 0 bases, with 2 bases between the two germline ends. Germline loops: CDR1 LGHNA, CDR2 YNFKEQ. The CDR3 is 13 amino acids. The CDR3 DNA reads TGTGCCAGCAGCCAAGCGAGCACAGATACGCAGTATTTT. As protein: CASSQASTDTQYF.

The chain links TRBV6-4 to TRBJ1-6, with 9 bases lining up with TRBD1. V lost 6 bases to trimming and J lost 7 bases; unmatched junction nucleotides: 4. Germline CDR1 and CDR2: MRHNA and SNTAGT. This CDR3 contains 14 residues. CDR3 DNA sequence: TGTGCCAGCAGCGCCGGGACAGGGAATTCACCCCTCCACTTT. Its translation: CASSAGTGNSPLHF.

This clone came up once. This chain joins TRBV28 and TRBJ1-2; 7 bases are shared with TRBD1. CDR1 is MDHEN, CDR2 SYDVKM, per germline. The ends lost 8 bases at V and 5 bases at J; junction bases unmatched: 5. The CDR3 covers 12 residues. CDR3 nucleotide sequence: TGTGCCAGCCGAGGACAGGATTATGGCTACACCTTC. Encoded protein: CASRGQDYGYTF.

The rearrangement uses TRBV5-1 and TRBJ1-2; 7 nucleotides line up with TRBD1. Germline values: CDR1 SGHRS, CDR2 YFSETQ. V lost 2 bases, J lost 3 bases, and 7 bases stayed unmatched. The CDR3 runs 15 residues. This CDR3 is CASSFRRQGDYGYTF. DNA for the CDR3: TGCGCCAGCAGCTTCCGACGACAGGGTGACTATGGCTACACCTTC.

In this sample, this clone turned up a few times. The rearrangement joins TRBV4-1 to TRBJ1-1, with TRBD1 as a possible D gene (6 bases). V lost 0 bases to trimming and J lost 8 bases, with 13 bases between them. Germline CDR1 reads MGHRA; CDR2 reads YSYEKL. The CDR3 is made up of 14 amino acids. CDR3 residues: CASSQEGAIKEAFF. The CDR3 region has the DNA TGCGCCAGCAGCCAAGAGGGGGCCATTAAGGAAGCTTTCTTT.

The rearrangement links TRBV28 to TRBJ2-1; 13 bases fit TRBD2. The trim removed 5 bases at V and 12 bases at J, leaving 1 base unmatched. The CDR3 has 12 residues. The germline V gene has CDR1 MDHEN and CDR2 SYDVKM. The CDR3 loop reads CASSRLAGGQFF. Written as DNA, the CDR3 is TGTGCCAGCAGTCGACTAGCGGGGGGGCAGTTCTTC.

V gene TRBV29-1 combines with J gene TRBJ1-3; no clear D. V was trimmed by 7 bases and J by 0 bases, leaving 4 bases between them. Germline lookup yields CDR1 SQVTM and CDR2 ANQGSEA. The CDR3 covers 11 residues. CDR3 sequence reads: CSALSGNTIYF. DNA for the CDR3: TGCAGCGCCCTCTCTGGAAACACCATATATTTT.

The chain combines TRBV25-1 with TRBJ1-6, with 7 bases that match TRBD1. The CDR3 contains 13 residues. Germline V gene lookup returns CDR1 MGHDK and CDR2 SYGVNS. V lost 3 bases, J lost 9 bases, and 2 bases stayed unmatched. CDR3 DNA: TGTGCCAGCAGTGATGACAGGGTTTCACCCCTCCACTTT. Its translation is CASSDDRVSPLHF.

CDR3 coding DNA: TGTGCTAGTGGTTTGGGACTAGCGGGCCAAGAGACCCAGTACTTC. The encoded protein is CASGLGLAGQETQYF. This chain links TRBV12-5 with TRBJ2-5, with 10 bases that match TRBD2. The CDR3 has 15 amino acids. The V segment lost 1 base and the J segment 1 base; nucleotides outside the gene matches: 0. From germline, CDR1 is LGHNT and CDR2 FRNRAP.

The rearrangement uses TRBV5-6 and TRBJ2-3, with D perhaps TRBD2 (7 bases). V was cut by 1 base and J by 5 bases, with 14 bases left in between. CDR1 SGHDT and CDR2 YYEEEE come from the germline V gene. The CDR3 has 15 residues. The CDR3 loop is CASSLRGGQRDTQYF. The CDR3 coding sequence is TGTGCCAGCAGCTTGAGGGGGGGCCAAAGAGATACGCAGTATTTT. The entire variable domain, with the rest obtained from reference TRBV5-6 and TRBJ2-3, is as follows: DAGVTQSPTHLIKTRGQQVTLRCSPKSGHDTVSWYQQALGQGPQFIFQYYEEEERQRGNFPDRFSGHQFPNYSSELNVNALLLGDSALYLCASSLRGGQRDTQYFGPGTRLTVL.

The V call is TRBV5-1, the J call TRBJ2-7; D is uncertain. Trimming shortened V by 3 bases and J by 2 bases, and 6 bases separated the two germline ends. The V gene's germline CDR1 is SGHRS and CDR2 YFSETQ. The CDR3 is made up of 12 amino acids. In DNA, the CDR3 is TGCGCCAGCAGCTCTCAGACCTACGAGCAGTACTTC. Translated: CASSSQTYEQYF. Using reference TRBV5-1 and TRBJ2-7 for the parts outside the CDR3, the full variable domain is KAGVTQTPRYLIKTRGQQVTLSCSPISGHRSVSWYQQTPGQGLQFLFEYFSETQRNKGNFPGRFSGRQFSNSRSEMNVSTLELGDSALYLCASSSQTYEQYFGPGTRLTVT.

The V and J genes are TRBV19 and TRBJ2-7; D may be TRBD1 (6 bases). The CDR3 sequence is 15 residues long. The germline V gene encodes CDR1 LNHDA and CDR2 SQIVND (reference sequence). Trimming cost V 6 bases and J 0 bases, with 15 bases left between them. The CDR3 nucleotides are TGTGCCAGTAGGGTGGGGGCCGGAGACTCCTACGAGCAGTACTTC. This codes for CASRVGAGDSYEQYF. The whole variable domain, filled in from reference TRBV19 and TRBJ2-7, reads DGGITQSPKYLFRKEGQNVTLSCEQNLNHDAMYWYRQDPGQGLRLIYYSQIVNDFQKGDIAEGYSVSREKKESFPLTVTSAQKNPTAFYLCASRVGAGDSYEQYFGPGTRLTVT.

The CDR3 sequence: CASSVPGQGNYGYTF. DNA of the CDR3: TGTGCCAGCAGCGTACCGGGACAGGGGAACTATGGCTACACCTTC. The chain employs TRBV5-6 and TRBJ1-2; 10 bases agree with TRBD1. V gave up 4 bases and J gave up 2 bases; unmatched junction bases: 5. Germline V gene data show CDR1 as SGHDT and CDR2 as YYEEEE. This CDR3 contains 15 residues.